One and the same sample provided the 7 T cell receptor beta chains below, sequenced in a study of technical replicates of blood from a few donors. The repertoire was sequenced with immunoSEQ multiplex PCR; TCRdb's copy has only in-frame clones and lacks some. The table records 55,000 to 75,000 clones, about 95% of them present only once. The sequencing input was PBMCs. The receptors stem from a human donor in good health. Some clones in this sample may be carry-over from other donors' samples.

The chain employs TRBV6-5 and TRBJ1-2, with 9 bases lining up with TRBD1. V was pared by 2 bases and J by 3 bases, with 4 bases of the junction left unmatched. This CDR3 contains 15 residues. Germline loops: CDR1 MNHEY, CDR2 SVGAGI. CDR3 in DNA: TGTGCCAGCAGTTACCGGGACAGGGCCGACTATGGCTACACCTTC. Translated: CASSYRDRADYGYTF.

This rearrangement joins TRBV9 to TRBJ2-3; possibly TRBD2 for D (5 bases). Trimming removed 0 bases from V and 4 bases from J, with 18 bases in between. Per germline, CDR1 SGDLS and CDR2 YYNGEE. This CDR3 contains 17 residues. The CDR3 DNA reads TGTGCCAGCAGCGTAGCTGGAGGCCAGAAGCCGTCAGATACGCAGTATTTT. It codes for CASSVAGGQKPSDTQYF.

V is TRBV5-6 and J is TRBJ1-1; TRBD1 agrees at 8 bases. The CDR3 is made up of 15 amino acids. With 1 base clipped from V and 3 bases from J, the junction kept 5 bases outside the gene matches. Germline V CDR1 and CDR2: SGHDT, YYEEEE. The CDR3 is CASSLFNRGDTEAFF. The CDR3 DNA reads as TGTGCCAGCAGCTTGTTCAACAGGGGGGACACTGAAGCTTTCTTT.

This chain links TRBV7-9 with TRBJ2-3; 9 nucleotides agree with TRBD1. The CDR3 has 15 residues. J lost 5 bases, V lost 1 base, and 4 bases had no gene match. Germline CDR1 SEHNR, CDR2 FQNEAQ (reference sequence). The CDR3 reads CASSLGTGVRDTQYF. The CDR3 region has the DNA TGTGCCAGCAGCTTAGGGACAGGGGTAAGAGATACGCAGTATTTT.

The genes are TRBV5-1 and TRBJ2-7; tentatively, D is TRBD1 (5 bases). The CDR3 is 13 amino acids. Germline-derived CDR1 and CDR2 are SGHRS and YFSETQ. V lost 3 bases to trimming and J lost 2 bases, with 9 bases between them. CDR3 in DNA: TGCGCCAGCAGCTACGACAGAACCTACGAGCAGTACTTC. Encoded protein: CASSYDRTYEQYF.

This chain connects TRBV30 to TRBJ1-3; D gene ambiguous. CDR1 is GTSNPN, CDR2 SVGIG, per germline (reference sequence). CDR3 size: 15 residues. Trimming cost V 2 bases and J 0 bases, with 11 bases left between them. The CDR3 DNA follows: TGTGCCTGGAGTCGGCCGCGGAGCTCTGGAAACACCATATATTTT. Its translation: CAWSRPRSSGNTIYF.

This clone was picked up one time. The chain joins TRBV7-2 to TRBJ1-3; D is unresolved. This CDR3 has 14 amino acids. V was trimmed by 5 bases and J by 0 bases, leaving 8 bases between them. The germline CDR1 and CDR2 sequences are SGHTA and FQGNSA. The CDR3: CASSGGISGNTIYF. In nucleotides, the CDR3 is TGTGCCAGCAGCGGAGGGATCTCTGGAAACACCATATATTTT. Full variable domain (rest looked up from reference TRBV7-2 and TRBJ1-3): GAGVSQSPSNKVTEKGKDVELRCDPISGHTALYWYRQSLGQGLEFLIYFQGNSAPDKSGLPSDRFSAERTGGSVSTLTIQRTQQEDSAVYLCASSGGISGNTIYFGEGSWLTVV.